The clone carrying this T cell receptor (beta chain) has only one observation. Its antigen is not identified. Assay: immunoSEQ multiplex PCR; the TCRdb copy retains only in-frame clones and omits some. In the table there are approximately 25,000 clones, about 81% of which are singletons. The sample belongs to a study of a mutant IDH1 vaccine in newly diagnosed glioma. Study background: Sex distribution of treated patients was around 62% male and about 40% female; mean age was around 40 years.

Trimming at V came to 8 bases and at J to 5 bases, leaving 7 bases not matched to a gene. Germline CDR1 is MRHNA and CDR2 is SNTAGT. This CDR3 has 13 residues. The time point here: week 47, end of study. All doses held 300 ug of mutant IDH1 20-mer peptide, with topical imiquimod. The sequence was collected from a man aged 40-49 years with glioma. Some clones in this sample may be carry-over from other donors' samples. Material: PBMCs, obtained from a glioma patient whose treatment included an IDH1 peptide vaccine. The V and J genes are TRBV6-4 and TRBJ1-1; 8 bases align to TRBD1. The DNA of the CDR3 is TGTGCCAGCCCACAGGGGGGAGGTACTGAAGCTTTCTTT. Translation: CASPQGGGTEAFF.